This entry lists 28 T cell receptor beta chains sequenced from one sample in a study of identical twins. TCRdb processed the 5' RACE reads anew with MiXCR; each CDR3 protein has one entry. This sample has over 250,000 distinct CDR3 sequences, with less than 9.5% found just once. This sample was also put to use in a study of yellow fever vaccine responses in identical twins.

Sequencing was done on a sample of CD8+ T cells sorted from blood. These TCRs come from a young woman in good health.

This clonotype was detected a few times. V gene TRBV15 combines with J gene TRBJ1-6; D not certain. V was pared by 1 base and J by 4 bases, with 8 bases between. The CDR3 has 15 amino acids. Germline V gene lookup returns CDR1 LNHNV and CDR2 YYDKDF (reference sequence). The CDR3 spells CATSRGVPYNSPLHF. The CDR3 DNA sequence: TGTGCCACCAGCAGAGGGGTCCCTTATAATTCACCCCTCCACTTT.

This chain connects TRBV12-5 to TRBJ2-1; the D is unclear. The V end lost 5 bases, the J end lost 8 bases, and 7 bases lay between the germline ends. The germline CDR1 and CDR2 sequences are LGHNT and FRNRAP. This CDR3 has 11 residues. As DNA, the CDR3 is TGTGCTAGTGGTACGCTTGATGAGCAGTTCTTC. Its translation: CASGTLDEQFF.

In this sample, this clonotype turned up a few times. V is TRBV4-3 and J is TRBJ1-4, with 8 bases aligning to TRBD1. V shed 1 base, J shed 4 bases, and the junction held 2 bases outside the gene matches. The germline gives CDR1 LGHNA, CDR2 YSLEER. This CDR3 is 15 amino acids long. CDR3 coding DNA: TGCGCCAGCAGCCAAGGGACAGGGAGTAATGAAAAACTGTTTTTT. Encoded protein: CASSQGTGSNEKLFF.

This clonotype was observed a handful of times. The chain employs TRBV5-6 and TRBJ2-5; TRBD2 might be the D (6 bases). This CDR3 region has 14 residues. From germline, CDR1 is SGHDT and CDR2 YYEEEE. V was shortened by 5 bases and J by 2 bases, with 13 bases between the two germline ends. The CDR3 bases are TGTGCCAGCAGGGAAAGGGACTTGCAAGAGACCCAGTACTTC. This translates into CASRERDLQETQYF. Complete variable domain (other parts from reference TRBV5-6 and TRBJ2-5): DAGVTQSPTHLIKTRGQQVTLRCSPKSGHDTVSWYQQALGQGPQFIFQYYEEEERQRGNFPDRFSGHQFPNYSSELNVNALLLGDSALYLCASRERDLQETQYFGPGTRLLVL.

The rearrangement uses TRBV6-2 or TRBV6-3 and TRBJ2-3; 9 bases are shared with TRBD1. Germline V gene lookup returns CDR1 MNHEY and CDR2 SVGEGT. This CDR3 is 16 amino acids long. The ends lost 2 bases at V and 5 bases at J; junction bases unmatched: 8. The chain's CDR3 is CASSYGTGWGLDTQYF. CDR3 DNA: TGTGCCAGCAGTTACGGGACAGGGTGGGGTCTAGATACGCAGTATTTT.

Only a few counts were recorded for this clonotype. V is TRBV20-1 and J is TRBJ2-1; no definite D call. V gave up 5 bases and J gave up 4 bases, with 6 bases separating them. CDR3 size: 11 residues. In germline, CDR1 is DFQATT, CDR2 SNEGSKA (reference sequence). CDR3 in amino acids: CSAPVYNEQFF. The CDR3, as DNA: TGCAGTGCTCCAGTTTACAATGAGCAGTTCTTC.

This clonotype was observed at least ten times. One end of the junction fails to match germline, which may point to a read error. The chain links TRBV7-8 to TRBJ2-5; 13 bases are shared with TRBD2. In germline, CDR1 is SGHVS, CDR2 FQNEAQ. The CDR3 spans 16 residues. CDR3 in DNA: TGTGCCAGCAGCTCCCTCGATGGACTAGCGGGAGAGGCCCAGTACTTC. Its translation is CASSSLDGLAGEAQYF.

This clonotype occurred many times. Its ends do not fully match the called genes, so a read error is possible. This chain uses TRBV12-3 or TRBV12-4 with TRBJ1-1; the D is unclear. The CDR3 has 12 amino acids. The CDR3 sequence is CASSLASGGCGF. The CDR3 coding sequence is TGTGCCAGCAGTTTAGCGTCCGGTGGCTGCGGATTT.

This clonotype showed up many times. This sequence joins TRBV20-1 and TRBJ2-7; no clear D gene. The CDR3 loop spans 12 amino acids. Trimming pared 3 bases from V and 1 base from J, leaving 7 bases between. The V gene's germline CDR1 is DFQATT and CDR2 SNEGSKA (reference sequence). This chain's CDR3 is CSASLGSYEQYF. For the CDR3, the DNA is TGCAGTGCTAGCCTAGGATCCTACGAGCAGTACTTC.

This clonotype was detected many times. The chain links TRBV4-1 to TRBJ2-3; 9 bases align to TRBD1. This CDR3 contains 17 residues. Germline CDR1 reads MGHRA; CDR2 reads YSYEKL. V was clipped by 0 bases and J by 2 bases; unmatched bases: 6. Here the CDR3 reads CASSQDPGTGSTDTQYF. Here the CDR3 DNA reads TGCGCCAGCAGCCAAGATCCAGGGACAGGGTCCACAGATACGCAGTATTTT.

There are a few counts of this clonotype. CDR3 protein: CASSQDRDRVDEQYF. Here the CDR3 DNA reads TGCGCCAGCAGCCAAGATAGGGACAGGGTCGACGAGCAGTACTTC. The chain joins TRBV4-3 to TRBJ2-7; 9 bases are a match to TRBD1. J lost 5 bases, V lost 0 bases, and 5 bases had no gene match. The length of the CDR3 is 15 residues. CDR1 is LGHNA and CDR2 is YSLEER in the germline V gene.

The DNA of the CDR3 is TGTGCCAGCAGCTTAGGATTACAGGGGAACACTGAAGCTTTCTTT. It translates to CASSLGLQGNTEAFF. The gene calls are TRBV7-8 and TRBJ1-1; a possible D gene is TRBD1 (6 bases). Germline loops: CDR1 SGHVS, CDR2 FQNEAQ. Trimming left V 1 base short and J 1 base short, with 10 bases between. The CDR3 consists of 15 residues.

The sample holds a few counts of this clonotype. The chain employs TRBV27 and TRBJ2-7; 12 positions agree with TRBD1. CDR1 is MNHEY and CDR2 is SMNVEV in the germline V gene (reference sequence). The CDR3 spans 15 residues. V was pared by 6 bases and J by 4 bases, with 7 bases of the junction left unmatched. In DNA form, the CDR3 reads TGTGCCAGCAGGTCACCGGGACAGGGGGCATACGAGCAGTACTTC. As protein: CASRSPGQGAYEQYF.

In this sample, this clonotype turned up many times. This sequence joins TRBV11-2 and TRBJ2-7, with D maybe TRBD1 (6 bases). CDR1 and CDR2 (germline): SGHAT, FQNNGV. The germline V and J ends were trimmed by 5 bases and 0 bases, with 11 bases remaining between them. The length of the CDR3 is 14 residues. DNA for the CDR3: TGTGCCAGCAGCACCGGGACAATCTCCTACGAGCAGTACTTC. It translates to CASSTGTISYEQYF.

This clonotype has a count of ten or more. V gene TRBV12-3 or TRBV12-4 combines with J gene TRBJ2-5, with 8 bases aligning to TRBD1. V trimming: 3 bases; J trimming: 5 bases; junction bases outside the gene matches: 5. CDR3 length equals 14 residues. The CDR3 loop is CASSLDRVVETQYF. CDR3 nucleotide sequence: TGTGCCAGCAGTTTGGACAGGGTTGTGGAGACCCAGTACTTC.

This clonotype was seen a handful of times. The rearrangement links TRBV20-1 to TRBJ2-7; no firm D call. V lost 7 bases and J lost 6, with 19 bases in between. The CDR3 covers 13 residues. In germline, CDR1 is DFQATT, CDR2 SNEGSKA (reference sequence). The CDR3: CSVPTESPSEQYF. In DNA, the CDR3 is TGCAGTGTCCCTACCGAATCCCCCTCCGAGCAGTACTTC.

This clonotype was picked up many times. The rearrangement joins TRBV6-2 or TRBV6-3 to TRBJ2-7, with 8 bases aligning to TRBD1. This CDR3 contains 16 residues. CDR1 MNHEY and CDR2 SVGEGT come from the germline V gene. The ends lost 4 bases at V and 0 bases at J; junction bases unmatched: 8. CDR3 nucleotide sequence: TGTGCCAGCAGTTTGGAACGTACAGGGGGCTCCTACGAGCAGTACTTC. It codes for CASSLERTGGSYEQYF.

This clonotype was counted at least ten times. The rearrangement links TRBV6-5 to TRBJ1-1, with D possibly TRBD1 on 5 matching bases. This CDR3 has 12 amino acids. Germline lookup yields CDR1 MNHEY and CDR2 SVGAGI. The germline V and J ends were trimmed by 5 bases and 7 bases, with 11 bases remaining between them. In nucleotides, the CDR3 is TGTGCCAGCAGTCTCGACAGTGTTGAAGCTTTCTTT. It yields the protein CASSLDSVEAFF.

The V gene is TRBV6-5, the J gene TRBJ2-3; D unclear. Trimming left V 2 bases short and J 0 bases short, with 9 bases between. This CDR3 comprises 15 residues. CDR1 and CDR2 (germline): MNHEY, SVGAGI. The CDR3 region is CASSYAATSTDTQYF. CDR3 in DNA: TGTGCCAGCAGTTACGCGGCAACAAGCACAGATACGCAGTATTTT.

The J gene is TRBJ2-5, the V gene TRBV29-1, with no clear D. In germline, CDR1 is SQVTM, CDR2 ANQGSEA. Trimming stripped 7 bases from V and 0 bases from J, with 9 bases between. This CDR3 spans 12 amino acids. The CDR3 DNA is TGCAGCGCCTTTTTGTACCAAGAGACCCAGTACTTC. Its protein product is CSAFLYQETQYF.

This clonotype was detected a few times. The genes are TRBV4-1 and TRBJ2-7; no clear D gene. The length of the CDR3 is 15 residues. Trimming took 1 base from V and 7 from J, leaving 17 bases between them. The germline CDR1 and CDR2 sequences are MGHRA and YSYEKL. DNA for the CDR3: TGCGCCAGCAGCCAAGTTCTTCAACCCCTACGAGAGCAGTACTTC. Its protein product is CASSQVLQPLREQYF.

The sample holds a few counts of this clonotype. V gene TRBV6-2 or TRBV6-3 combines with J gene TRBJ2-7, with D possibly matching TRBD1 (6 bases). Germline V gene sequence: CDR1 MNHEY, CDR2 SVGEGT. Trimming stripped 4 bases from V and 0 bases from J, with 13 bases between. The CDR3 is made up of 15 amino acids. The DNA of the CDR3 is TGTGCCAGCAGTTTCCCCTCGGACAGCTCCTACGAGCAGTACTTC. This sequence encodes CASSFPSDSSYEQYF.

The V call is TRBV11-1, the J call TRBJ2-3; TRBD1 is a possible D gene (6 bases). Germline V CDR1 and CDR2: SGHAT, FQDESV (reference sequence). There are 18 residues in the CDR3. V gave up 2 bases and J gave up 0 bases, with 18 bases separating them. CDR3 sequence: CASSLPATGPLSTDTQYF. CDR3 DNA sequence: TGTGCCAGCAGCTTACCGGCGACAGGCCCGCTGAGCACAGATACGCAGTATTTT. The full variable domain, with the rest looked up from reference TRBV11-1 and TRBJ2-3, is EAEVAQSPRYKITEKSQAVAFWCDPISGHATLYWYRQILGQGPELLVQFQDESVVDDSQLPKDRFSAERLKGVDSTLKIQPAELGDSAMYLCASSLPATGPLSTDTQYFGPGTRLTVL.

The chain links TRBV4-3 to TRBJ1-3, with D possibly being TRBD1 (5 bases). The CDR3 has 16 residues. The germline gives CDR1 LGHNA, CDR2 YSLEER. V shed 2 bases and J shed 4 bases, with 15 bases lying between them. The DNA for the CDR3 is TGCGCCAGCAGCCAACACCGACAGTTTGTGGGAAACACCATATATTTT. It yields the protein CASSQHRQFVGNTIYF.

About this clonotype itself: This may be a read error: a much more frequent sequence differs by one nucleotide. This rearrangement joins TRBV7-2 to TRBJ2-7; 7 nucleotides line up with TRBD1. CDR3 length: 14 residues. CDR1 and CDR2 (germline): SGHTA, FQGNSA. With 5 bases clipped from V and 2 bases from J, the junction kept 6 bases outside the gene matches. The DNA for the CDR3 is TGTGCCAGCAGCGACTGGGACAGCCCCTACGAGCAGTACTTC. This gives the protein CASSDWDSPYEQYF.

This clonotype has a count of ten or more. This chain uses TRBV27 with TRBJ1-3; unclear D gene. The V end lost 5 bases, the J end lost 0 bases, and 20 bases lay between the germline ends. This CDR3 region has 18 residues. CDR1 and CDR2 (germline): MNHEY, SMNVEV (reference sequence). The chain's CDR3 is CASSTLPGEGLSGNTIYF. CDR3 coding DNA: TGTGCCAGCAGTACCCTCCCCGGGGAGGGCCTCTCTGGAAACACCATATATTTT.

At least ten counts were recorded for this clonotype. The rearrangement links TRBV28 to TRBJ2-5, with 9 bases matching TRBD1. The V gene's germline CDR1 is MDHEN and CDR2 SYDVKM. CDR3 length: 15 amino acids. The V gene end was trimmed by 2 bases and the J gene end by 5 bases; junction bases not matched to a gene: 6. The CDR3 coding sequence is TGTGCCAGCAGTTTAACCGGGACAGGGCCGGAGACCCAGTACTTC. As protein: CASSLTGTGPETQYF.

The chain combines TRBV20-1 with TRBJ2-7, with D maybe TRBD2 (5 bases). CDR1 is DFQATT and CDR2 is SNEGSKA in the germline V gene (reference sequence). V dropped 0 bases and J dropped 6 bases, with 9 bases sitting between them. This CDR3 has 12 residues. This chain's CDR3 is CSARELASEQYF. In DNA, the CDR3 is TGCAGTGCTAGAGAGCTAGCATCCGAGCAGTACTTC.